This T cell receptor (beta chain) was obtained from a study of blood T cell repertoires in COVID-19. About the study: COVID-19 samples collected from the United States, Italy and Spain covered acute and convalescent phases.

With V trimmed by 9 bases and J by 5 bases, 6 bases remained unmatched. Looked up from germline, CDR1 is SGHAT and CDR2 is FQDESV (reference sequence). The CDR3 sequence is 12 residues long. Authors' analysis steps: Estimated nucleated cell counts came from reference gene primer amplification. TCRdb keeps only in-frame clones here, not all; method: immunoSEQ multiplex PCR. The V and J calls and clone size were taken over from that table, and D and trimming were inferred from the DNA. The table records about 180,000 clones, approximately 86% of them present only once. The source of this sequence is a man aged 50 to 59 with active or convalescent COVID-19. The chain uses TRBV11-1 and TRBJ2-5, with TRBD2 matching over 7 bases. Sequenced sample: peripheral blood. CDR3 sequence reads: CARTSRPETQYF. CDR3 sequence (DNA): TGTGCCAGGACTAGCAGGCCGGAGACCCAGTACTTC.